This T cell receptor beta chain was sequenced for a study of cytomegalovirus exposure and HLA in healthy donors. Both 60 Vbeta primers and 13 Jbeta primers went into the PCR. Sequencing was performed with immunoSEQ multiplex PCR; in TCRdb, only in-frame clones are kept and a portion is missing. The sample holds some 150,000 clones; around four fifths are singletons and the top ten take over 1%. Whole-study results and caveats: Later on, a genetic analysis was performed. It linked a missense variant in DCLRE1C with V- and J-gene trimming of TCR beta. Rarity marked most TCR sequences, yet some public TCRs occurred in many donors.

Of note for this clone: Its specificity is not known.

Trimming stripped 8 bases from V and 5 bases from J, with 15 bases between. There are 14 residues in the CDR3. Germline CDR1 reads LNHNV; CDR2 reads YYDKDF (reference sequence). Sequencing input: PBMCs. The clonotype comes from a woman in her forties or fifties in good health and CMV-seronegative. The chain carries TRBV15 and TRBJ2-2; D is perhaps TRBD2 (7 bases). The chain's CDR3 is CATGGGSFTGELFF. The CDR3, as DNA: TGTGCCACCGGGGGCGGGAGTTTTACCGGGGAGCTGTTTTTT.